Described below is a single T cell receptor beta chain sequence and its context. Study processing details: The assay estimated nucleated cells by amplifying reference gene primers. Repertoires were generated with immunoSEQ multiplex PCR, while TCRdb's copy carries only in-frame clones and drops some. That table is the source of V, J and clone size, and D and trimming were worked out from the DNA. The repertoire consists of tens of thousands of clones, with roughly 88% occurring once and the leading ten covering more than 2%. The germline V gene encodes CDR1 MNHEY and CDR2 SVGAGI. The CDR3 has 13 residues. Trimming removed 6 bases at V and 8 bases at J, with 13 bases between. This sample was included in a study of blood T cell repertoires in COVID-19. Study overall: Some COVID-19 samples were acute and others convalescent; all came from the United States, Italy and Spain. The cDNA or gDNA used as material had been derived from T cells, B-cell-depleted T cells, or PBMCs.

The chain combines TRBV6-5 with TRBJ1-4; perhaps TRBD1 as D (5 bases). Sequenced input: peripheral blood. This clonotype was obtained from an elderly man with active or convalescent COVID-19. CDR3 in amino acids: CASRKWGEEKLFF. The CDR3 coding sequence is TGTGCCAGCAGAAAGTGGGGGGAGGAAAAACTGTTTTTT.